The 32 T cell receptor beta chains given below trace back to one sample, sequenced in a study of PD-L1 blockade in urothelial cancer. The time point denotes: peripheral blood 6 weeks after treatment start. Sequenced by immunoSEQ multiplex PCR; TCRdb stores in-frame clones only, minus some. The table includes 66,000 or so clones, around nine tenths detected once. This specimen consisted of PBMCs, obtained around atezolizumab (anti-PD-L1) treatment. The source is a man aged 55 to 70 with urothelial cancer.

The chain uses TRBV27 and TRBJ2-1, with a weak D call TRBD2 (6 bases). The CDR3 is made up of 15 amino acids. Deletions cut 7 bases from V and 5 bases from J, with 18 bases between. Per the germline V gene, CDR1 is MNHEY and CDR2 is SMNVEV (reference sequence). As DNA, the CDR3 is TGTGCCAGCAATCGTCTAGCGTTGGGGAACAATGAGCAGTTCTTC. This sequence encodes CASNRLALGNNEQFF.

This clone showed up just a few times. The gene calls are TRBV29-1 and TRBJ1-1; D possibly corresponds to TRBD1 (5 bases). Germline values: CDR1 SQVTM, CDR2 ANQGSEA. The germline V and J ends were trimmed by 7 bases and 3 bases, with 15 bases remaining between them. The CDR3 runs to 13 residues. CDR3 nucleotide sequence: TGCAGCGCTAAGAATGAAGGGGACACTGAAGCTTTCTTT. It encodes CSAKNEGDTEAFF.

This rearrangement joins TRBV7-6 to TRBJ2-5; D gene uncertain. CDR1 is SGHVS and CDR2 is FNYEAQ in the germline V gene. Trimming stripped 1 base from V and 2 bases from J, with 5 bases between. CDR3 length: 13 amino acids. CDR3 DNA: TGTGCCAGCAGCTTAGTTCGTCAAGAGACCCAGTACTTC. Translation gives CASSLVRQETQYF.

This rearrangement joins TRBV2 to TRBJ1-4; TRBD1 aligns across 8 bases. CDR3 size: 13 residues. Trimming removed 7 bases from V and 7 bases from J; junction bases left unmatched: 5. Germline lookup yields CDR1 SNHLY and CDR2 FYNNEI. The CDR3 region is CASNQGAREKLFF. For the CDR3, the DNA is TGTGCCAGCAACCAGGGGGCTCGTGAAAAACTGTTTTTT.

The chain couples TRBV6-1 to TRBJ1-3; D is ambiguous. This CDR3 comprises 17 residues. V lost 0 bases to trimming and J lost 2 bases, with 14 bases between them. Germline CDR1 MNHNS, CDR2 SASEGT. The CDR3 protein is CASSEARFIRTGNTIYF. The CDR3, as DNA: TGTGCCAGCAGTGAAGCCAGGTTTATAAGAACTGGAAACACCATATATTTT.

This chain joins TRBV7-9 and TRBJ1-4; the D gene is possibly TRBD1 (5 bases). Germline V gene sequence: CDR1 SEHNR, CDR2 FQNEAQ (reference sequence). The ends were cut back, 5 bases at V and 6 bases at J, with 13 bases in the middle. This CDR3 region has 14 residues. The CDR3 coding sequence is TGTGCCAGCAGCAGCGGGGCAGGGTATGAAAAACTGTTTTTT. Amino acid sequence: CASSSGAGYEKLFF.

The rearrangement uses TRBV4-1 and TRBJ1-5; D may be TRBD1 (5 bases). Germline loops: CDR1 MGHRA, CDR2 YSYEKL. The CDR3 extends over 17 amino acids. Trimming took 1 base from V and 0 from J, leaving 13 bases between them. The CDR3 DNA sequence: TGCGCCAGCAGCCAAGGCCAGGGAGGTAGTAGCAATCAGCCCCAGCATTTT. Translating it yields CASSQGQGGSSNQPQHF.

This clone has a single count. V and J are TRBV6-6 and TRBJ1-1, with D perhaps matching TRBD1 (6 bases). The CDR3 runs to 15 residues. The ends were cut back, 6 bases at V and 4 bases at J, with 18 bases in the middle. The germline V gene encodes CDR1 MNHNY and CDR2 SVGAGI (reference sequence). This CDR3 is CASSFDRRLGTEAFF. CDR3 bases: TGTGCCAGCAGCTTCGACAGGCGACTGGGCACTGAAGCTTTCTTT.

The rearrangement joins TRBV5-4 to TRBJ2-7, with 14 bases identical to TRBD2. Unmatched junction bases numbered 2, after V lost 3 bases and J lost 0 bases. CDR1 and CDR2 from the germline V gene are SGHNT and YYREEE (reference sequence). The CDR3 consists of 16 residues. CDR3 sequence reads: CASSWTSGGYSYEQYF. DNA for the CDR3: TGTGCCAGCAGCTGGACTAGCGGGGGGTACTCCTACGAGCAGTACTTC.

The CDR3 DNA is TGTGCCAGTAGTATGCCATTCGGAGAGACCCAGTACTTC. The encoded protein is CASSMPFGETQYF. The J gene is TRBJ2-5, the V gene TRBV19; unclear D gene. The CDR3 runs 13 residues. Per germline, CDR1 LNHDA and CDR2 SQIVND (reference sequence). The V gene lost 3 bases and the J gene lost 4 bases, with 9 bases spanning the gap.

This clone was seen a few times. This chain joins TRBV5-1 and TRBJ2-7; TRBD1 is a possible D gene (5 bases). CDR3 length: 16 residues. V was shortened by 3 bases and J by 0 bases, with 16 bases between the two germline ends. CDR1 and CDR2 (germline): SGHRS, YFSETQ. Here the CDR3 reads CASSWYVGARSYEQYF. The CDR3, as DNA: TGCGCCAGCAGCTGGTATGTTGGGGCCCGCTCCTACGAGCAGTACTTC.

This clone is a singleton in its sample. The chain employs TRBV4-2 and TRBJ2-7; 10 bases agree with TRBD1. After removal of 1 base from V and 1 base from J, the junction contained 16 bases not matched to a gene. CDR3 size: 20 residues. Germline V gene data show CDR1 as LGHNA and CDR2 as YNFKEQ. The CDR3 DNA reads TGTGCCAGCAGCCAAGGGGGAGGGCCCTGGGGGACAGGGGAATCCTACGAGCAGTACTTC. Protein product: CASSQGGGPWGTGESYEQYF.

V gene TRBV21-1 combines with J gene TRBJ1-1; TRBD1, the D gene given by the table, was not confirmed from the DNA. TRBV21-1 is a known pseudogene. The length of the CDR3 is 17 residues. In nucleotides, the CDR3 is TGTGCCAGCAGCCCAGGGGGGGACAGGGTGGGTCACACTGAAGCTTTCTTT. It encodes CASSPGGDRVGHTEAFF.

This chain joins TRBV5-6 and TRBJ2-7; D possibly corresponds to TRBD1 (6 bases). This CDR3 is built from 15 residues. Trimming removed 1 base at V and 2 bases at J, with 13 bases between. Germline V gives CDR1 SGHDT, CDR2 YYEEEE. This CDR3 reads CASSLIGGSTYEQYF. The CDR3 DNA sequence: TGTGCCAGCAGCTTGATAGGGGGTTCAACCTACGAGCAGTACTTC.

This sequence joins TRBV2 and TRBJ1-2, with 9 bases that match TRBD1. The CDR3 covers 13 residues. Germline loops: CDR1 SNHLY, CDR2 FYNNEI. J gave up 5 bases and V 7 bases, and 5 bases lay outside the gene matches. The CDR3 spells CASKRQGGYGYTF. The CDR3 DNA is TGTGCCAGCAAGAGACAGGGGGGGTATGGCTACACCTTC.

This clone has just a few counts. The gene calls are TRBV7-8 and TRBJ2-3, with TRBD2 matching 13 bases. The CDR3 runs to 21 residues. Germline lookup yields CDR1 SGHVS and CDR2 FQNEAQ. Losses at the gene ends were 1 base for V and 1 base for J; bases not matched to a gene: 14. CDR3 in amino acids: CASSLEGTGLAGLGGTDTQYF. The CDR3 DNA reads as TGTGCCAGCAGCTTAGAAGGGACGGGACTAGCGGGGCTTGGGGGCACAGATACGCAGTATTTT.

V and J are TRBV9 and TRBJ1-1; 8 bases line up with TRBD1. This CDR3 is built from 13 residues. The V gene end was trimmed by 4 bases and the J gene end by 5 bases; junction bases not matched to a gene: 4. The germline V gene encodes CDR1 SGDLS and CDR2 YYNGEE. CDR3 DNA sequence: TGTGCCAGCAGCACAGGGGGTTCGACTGAAGCTTTCTTT. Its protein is CASSTGGSTEAFF.

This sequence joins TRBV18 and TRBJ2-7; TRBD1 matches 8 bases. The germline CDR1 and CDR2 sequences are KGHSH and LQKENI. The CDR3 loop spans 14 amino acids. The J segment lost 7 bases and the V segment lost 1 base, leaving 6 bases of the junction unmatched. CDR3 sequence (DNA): TGTGCCAGCTCACCACTAGACAGGGGTGTGGAGCAGTACTTC. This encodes CASSPLDRGVEQYF.

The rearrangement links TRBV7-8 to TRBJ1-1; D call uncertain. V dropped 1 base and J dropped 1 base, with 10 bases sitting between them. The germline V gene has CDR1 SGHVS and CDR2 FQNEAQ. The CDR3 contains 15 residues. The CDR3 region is CASSLESPGNTEAFF. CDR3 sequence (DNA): TGTGCCAGCAGCTTAGAATCCCCGGGGAACACTGAAGCTTTCTTT.

The CDR3 is CASSPPQGGIGEAFF. The CDR3 bases are TGTGCCAGCTCACCTCCACAGGGGGGCATCGGTGAAGCTTTCTTT. The V and J genes are TRBV18 and TRBJ1-1, with TRBD1 identical over 8 bases. J gave up 7 bases and V 3 bases, and 10 bases lay outside the gene matches. The germline V gene has CDR1 KGHSH and CDR2 LQKENI. The CDR3 is 15 residues long.

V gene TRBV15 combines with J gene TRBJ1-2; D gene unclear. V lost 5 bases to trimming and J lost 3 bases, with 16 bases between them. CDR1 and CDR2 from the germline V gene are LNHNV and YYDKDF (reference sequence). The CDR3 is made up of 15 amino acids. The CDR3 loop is CATSAGKSDYYGYTF. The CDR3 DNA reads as TGTGCCACCAGCGCCGGTAAATCGGACTACTATGGCTACACCTTC.

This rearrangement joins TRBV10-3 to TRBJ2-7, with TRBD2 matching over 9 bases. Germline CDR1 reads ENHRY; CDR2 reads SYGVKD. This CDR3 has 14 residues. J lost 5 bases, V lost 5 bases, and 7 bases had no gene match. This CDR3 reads CAISSEAGGDEQYF. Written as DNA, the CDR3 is TGTGCCATCAGTTCAGAAGCGGGAGGCGACGAGCAGTACTTC.

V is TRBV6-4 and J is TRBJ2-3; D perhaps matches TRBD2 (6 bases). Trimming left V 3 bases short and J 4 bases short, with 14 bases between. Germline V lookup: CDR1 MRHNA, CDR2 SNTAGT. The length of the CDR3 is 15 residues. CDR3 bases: TGTGCCAGCAGTGATGGCGGGGCTGGGGCAGATACGCAGTATTTT. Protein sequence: CASSDGGAGADTQYF.

The CDR3 DNA reads as TGCGCCAGCAGCCCTAGCGGGGGGCGTGTCTCCTACGAGCAGTACTTC. This codes for CASSPSGGRVSYEQYF. The V gene is TRBV5-1, the J gene TRBJ2-7; 11 bases line up with TRBD2. CDR1 and CDR2 from the germline V gene are SGHRS and YFSETQ. CDR3 size: 16 residues. The trim removed 4 bases at V and 0 bases at J, leaving 6 bases unmatched. The full variable domain, in which reference TRBV5-1 and TRBJ2-7 provide the parts outside the CDR3, is KAGVTQTPRYLIKTRGQQVTLSCSPISGHRSVSWYQQTPGQGLQFLFEYFSETQRNKGNFPGRFSGRQFSNSRSEMNVSTLELGDSALYLCASSPSGGRVSYEQYFGPGTRLTVT.

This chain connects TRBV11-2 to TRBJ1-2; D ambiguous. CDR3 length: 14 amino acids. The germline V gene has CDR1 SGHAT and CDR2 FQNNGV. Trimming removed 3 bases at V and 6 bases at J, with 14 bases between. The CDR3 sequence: CASSLVQVGNGYTF. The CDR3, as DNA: TGTGCCAGCAGCTTGGTTCAGGTCGGCAATGGCTACACCTTC.

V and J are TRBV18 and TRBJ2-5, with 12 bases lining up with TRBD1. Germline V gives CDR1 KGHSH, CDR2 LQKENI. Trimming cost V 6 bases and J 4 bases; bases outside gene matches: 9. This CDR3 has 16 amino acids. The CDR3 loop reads CASSPIPGQGAETQYF. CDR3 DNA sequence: TGTGCCAGCTCTCCTATTCCGGGACAGGGGGCAGAGACCCAGTACTTC.

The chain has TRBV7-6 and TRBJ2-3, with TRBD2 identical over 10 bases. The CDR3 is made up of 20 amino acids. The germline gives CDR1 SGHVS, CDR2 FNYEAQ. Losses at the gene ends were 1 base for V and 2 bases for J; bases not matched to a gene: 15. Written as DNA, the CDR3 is TGTGCCAGCAGCTTAGAGGAGGTGCTAGCGGGGGACCTCAACACAGATACGCAGTATTTT. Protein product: CASSLEEVLAGDLNTDTQYF.

As DNA, the CDR3 is TGTGCCTGCCTCCCCGGTCTATTCGAGACAGCCTATGGCTACACCTTC. This gives the protein CACLPGLFETAYGYTF. The chain carries TRBV2 and TRBJ1-2, with D maybe TRBD1 (5 bases). CDR3 length: 16 residues. V was pared by 11 bases and J by 4 bases, with 26 bases between. From germline, CDR1 is SNHLY and CDR2 FYNNEI.

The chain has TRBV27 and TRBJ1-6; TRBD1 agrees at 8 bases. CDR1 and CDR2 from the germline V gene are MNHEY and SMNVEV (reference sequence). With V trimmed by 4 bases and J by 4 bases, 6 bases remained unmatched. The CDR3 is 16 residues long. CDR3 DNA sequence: TGTGCCAGCAGTTCGACCCGGGACAGGTATAATTCACCCCTCCACTTT. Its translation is CASSSTRDRYNSPLHF.

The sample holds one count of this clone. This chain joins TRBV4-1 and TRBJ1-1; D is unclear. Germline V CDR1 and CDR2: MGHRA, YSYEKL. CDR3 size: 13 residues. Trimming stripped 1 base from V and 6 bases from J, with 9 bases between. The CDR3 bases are TGCGCCAGCAGCCAAGTGCGGGGAGCTGAAGCTTTCTTT. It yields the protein CASSQVRGAEAFF.

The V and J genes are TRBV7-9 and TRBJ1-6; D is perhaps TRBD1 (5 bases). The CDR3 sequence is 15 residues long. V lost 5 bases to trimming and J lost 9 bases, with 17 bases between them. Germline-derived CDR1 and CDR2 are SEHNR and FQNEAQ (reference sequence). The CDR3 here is CASSTQGLMGSPLHF. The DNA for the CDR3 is TGTGCCAGCAGCACTCAGGGTTTAATGGGTTCACCCCTCCACTTT. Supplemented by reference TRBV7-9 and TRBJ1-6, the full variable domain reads DTGVSQNPRHKITKRGQNVTFRCDPISEHNRLYWYRQTLGQGPEFLTYFQNEAQLEKSRLLSDRFSAERPKGSFSTLEIQRTEQGDSAMYLCASSTQGLMGSPLHFGNGTRLTVT.

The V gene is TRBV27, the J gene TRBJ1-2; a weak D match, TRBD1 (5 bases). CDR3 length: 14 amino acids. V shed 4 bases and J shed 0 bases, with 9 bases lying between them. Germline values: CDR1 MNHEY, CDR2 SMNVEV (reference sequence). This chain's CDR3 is CASSYRQSNYGYTF. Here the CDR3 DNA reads TGTGCCAGCAGTTACCGACAGTCTAACTATGGCTACACCTTC.